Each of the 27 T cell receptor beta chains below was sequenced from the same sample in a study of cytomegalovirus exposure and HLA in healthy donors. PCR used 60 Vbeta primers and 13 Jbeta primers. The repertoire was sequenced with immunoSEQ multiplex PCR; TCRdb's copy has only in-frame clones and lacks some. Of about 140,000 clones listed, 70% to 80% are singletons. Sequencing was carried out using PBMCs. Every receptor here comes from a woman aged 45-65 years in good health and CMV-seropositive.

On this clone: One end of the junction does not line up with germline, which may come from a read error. This CDR3 reads CSSSSSGGGLYYGYTF. For the CDR3, the DNA is TGTTCCAGCAGCTCTAGTGGAGGGGGCTTGTACTATGGCTACACCTTC. The V call is TRBV7-9, the J call TRBJ1-2; 7 nucleotides align to TRBD1. Germline V CDR1 and CDR2: SEHNR, FQNEAQ (reference sequence). The CDR3 runs 16 residues.

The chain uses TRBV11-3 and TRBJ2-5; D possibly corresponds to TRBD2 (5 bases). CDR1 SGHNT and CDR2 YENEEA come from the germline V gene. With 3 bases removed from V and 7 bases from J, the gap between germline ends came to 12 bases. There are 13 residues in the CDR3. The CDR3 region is CASSFEGTGTQYF. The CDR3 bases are TGTGCCAGCAGCTTTGAGGGAACGGGGACCCAGTACTTC.

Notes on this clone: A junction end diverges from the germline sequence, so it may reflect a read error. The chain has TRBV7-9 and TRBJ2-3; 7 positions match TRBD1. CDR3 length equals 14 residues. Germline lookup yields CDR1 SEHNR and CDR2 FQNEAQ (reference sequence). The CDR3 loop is CASSFSPEGGLESF. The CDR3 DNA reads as TGTGCCAGCAGCTTTAGCCCCGAAGGGGGCCTGGAGAGTTTT. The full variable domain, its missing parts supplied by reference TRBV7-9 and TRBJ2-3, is DTGVSQNPRHKITKRGQNVTFRCDPISEHNRLYWYRQTLGQGPEFLTYFQNEAQLEKSRLLSDRFSAERPKGSFSTLEIQRTEQGDSAMYLCASSFSPEGGLESFGPGTRLTVL.

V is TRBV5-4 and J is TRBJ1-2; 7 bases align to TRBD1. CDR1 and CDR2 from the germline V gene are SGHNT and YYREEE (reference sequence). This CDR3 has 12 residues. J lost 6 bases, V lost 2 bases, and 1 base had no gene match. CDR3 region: CASSLDRDGYTF. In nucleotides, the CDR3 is TGTGCCAGCAGCTTAGACAGGGATGGCTACACCTTC.

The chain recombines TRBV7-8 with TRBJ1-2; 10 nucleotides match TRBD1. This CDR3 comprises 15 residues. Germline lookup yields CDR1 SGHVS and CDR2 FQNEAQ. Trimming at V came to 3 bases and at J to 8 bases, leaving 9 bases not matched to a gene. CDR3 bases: TGTGCCAGCAGCTTCGCCTGGGACAGGGGAGGAGGCTACACCTTC. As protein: CASSFAWDRGGGYTF.

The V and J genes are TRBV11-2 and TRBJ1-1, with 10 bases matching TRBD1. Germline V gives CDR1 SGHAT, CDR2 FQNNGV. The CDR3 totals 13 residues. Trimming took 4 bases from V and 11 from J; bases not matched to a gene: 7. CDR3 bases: TGTGCCAGCAGCTGGGGACAGGGGCAAGAGGCTTTCTTT. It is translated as CASSWGQGQEAFF.

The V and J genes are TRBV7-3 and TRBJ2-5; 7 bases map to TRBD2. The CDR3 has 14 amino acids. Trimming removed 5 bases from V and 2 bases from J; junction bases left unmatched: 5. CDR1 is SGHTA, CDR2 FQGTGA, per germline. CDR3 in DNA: TGTGCCAGCAGCGCCCCCGGGGGGCAAGAGACCCAGTACTTC. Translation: CASSAPGGQETQYF.

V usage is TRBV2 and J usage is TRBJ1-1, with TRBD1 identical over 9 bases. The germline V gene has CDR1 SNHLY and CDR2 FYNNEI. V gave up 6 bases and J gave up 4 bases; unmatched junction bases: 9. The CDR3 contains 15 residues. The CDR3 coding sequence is TGTGCCAGCAGCTCGCGACAGGGGGTGAGCACTGAAGCTTTCTTT. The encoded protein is CASSSRQGVSTEAFF.

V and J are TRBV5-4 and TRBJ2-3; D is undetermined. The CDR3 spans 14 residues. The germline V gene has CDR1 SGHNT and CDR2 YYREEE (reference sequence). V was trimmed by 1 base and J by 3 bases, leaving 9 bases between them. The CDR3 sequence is CASSLQQITDTQYF. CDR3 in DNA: TGTGCCAGCAGCTTGCAACAAATAACAGATACGCAGTATTTT.

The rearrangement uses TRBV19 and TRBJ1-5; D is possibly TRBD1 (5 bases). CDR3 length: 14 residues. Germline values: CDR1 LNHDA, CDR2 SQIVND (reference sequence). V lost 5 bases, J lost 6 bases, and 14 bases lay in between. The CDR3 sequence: CASSQASGSQPQHF. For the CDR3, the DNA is TGTGCCAGTAGTCAGGCATCAGGGTCTCAGCCCCAGCATTTT.

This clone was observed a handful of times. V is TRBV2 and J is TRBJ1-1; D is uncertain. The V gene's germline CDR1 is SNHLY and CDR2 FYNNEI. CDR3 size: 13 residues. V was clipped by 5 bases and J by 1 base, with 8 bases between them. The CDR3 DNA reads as TGTGCCAGCAGTCTGGAGAAGAACACTGAAGCTTTCTTT. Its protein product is CASSLEKNTEAFF.

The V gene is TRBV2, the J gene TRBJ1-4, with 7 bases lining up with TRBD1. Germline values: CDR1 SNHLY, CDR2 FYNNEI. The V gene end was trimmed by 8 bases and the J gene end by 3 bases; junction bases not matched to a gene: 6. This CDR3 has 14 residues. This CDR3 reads CASGNRGANEKLFF. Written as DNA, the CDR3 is TGTGCCAGCGGAAACAGGGGAGCTAATGAAAAACTGTTTTTT.

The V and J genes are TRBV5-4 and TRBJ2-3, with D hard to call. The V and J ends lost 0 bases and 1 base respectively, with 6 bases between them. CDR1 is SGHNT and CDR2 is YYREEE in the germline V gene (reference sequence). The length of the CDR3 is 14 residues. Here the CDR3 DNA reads TGTGCCAGCAGCTTGGCAGGCCGCACAGATACGCAGTATTTT. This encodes CASSLAGRTDTQYF. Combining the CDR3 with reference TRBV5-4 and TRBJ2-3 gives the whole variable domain ETGVTQSPTHLIKTRGQQVTLRCSSQSGHNTVSWYQQALGQGPQFIFQYYREEENGRGNFPPRFSGLQFPNYSSELNVNALELDDSALYLCASSLAGRTDTQYFGPGTRLTVL.

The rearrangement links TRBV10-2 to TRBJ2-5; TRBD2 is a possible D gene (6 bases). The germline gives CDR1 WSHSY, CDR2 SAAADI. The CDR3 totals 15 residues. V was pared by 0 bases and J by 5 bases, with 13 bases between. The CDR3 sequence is CASSESPSEGETQYF. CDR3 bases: TGCGCCAGCAGTGAGTCGCCTAGCGAGGGGGAGACCCAGTACTTC.

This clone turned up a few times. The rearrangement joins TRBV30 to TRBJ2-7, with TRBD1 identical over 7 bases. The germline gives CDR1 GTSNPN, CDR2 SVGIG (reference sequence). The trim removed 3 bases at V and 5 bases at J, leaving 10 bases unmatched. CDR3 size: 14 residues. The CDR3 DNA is TGTGCCTGGAGCGCCGGAGACAGGGCGAACGAGCAGTACTTC. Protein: CAWSAGDRANEQYF. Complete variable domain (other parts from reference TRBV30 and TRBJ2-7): SQTIHQWPATLVQPVGSPLSLECTVEGTSNPNLYWYRQAAGRGLQLLFYSVGIGQISSEVPQNLSASRPQDRQFILSSKKLLLSDSGFYLCAWSAGDRANEQYFGPGTRLTVT.

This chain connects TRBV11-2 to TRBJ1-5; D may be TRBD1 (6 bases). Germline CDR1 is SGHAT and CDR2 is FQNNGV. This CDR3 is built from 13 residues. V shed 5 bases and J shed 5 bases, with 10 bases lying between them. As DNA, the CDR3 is TGTGCCAGCAGCCCGAACAGGGATCAGCCCCAGCATTTT. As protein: CASSPNRDQPQHF.

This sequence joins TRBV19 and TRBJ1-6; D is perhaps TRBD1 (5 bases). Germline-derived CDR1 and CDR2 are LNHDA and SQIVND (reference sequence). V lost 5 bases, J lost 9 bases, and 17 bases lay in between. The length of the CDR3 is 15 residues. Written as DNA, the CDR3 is TGTGCCAGTAGTCCCTACGGGGGGGACTCTTCACCCCTCCACTTT. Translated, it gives CASSPYGGDSSPLHF.

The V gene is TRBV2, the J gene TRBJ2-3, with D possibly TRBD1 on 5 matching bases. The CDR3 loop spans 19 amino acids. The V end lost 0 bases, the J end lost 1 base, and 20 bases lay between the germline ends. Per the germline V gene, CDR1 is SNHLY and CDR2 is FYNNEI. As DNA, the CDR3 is TGTGCCAGCAGTGAAGCGCGAAAGGGGCGAACTTCCCGCACAGATACGCAGTATTTT. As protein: CASSEARKGRTSRTDTQYF.

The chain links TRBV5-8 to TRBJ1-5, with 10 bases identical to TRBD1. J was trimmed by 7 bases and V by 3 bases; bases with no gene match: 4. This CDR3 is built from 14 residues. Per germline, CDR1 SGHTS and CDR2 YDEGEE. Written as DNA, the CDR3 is TGTGCCAGCAGCTCTGACAGGGGGCGACAGCCCCAGCATTTT. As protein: CASSSDRGRQPQHF.

CDR3 DNA: TGTGCCATCGGACAGGGCCAACCGGGCGAGCAGTACTTC. Its protein product is CAIGQGQPGEQYF. The chain has TRBV10-3 and TRBJ2-7, with 8 bases aligning to TRBD1. Trimming at V came to 8 bases and at J to 6 bases, leaving 9 bases not matched to a gene. The germline gives CDR1 ENHRY, CDR2 SYGVKD. The CDR3 covers 13 residues.

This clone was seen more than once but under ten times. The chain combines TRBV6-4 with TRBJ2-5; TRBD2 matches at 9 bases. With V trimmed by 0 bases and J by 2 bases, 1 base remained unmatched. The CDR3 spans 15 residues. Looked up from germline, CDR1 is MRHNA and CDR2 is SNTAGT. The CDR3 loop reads CASSDSSGGQETQYF. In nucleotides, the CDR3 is TGTGCCAGCAGTGACTCGAGCGGGGGGCAAGAGACCCAGTACTTC.

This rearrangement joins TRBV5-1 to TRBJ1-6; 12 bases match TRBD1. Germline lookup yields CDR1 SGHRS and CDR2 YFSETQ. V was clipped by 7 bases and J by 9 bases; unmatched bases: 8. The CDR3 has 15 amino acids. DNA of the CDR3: TGCGCCAGCTCAACCGGGACAGGGGGCGCTTCACCCCTCCACTTT. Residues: CASSTGTGGASPLHF.

This CDR3 is CASSPPGSSYNEQFF. CDR3 in DNA: TGTGCCAGCAGCCCTCCGGGGAGCTCCTACAATGAGCAGTTCTTC. The J gene is TRBJ2-1, the V gene TRBV25-1; D might be TRBD2 (5 bases). Germline lookup yields CDR1 MGHDK and CDR2 SYGVNS. The V end lost 6 bases, the J end lost 0 bases, and 12 bases lay between the germline ends. This CDR3 spans 15 amino acids.

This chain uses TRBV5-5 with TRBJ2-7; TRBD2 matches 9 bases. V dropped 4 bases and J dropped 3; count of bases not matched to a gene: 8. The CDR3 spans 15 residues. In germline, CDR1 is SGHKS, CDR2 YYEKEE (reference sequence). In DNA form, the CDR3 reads TGTGCCAGCAGCCCCCCCGGACTAGCGATCTACGAGCAGTACTTC. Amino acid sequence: CASSPPGLAIYEQYF. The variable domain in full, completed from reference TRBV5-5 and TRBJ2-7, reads DAGVTQSPTHLIKTRGQQVTLRCSPISGHKSVSWYQQVLGQGPQFIFQYYEKEERGRGNFPDRFSARQFPNYSSELNVNALLLGDSALYLCASSPPGLAIYEQYFGPGTRLTVT.

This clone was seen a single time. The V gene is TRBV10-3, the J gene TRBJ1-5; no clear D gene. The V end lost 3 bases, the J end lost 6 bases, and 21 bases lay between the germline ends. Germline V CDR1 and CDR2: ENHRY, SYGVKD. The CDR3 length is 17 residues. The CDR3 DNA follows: TGTGCCATCAGTGACCCCCTGTCCGAACGAGGGTTTCAGCCCCAGCATTTT. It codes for CAISDPLSERGFQPQHF.

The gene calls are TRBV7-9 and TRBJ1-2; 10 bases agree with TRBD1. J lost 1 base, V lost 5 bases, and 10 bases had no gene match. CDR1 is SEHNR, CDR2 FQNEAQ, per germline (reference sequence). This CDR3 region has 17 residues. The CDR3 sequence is CASSLSGTGEVNYGYTF. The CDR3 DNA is TGTGCCAGCAGCCTTTCCGGGACAGGGGAGGTTAACTATGGCTACACCTTC.

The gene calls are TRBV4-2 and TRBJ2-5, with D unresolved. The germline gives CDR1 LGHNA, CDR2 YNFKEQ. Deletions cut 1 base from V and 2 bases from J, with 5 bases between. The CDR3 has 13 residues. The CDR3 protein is CASSQGAQETQYF. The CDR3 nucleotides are TGTGCCAGCAGCCAAGGGGCACAAGAGACCCAGTACTTC.